This record concerns one TCR beta chain sequence. V gave up 4 bases and J gave up 4 bases; unmatched junction bases: 10. The CDR3 loop spans 15 amino acids. Germline values: CDR1 SGHTS, CDR2 YDEGEE. These data come from a study of T cells in tuberculosis. Time point noted: new active TB diagnosis, blood taken before or within 7 days of starting treatment. Tuberculosis was confirmed by positive sputum smear and/or M. tuberculosis culture. Measured with immunoSEQ multiplex PCR; TCRdb has only the in-frame clones, and not every one. The sample has roughly 34,000 clones; more than 75% are singletons. The sample was PBMCs, taken at tuberculosis diagnosis. The sequence was collected from an adult with tuberculosis. This sequence joins TRBV5-8 and TRBJ2-7; 8 positions agree with TRBD1. CDR3 nucleotide sequence: TGTGCCAGCAGCGGGGTGGACAGGGAAGGGTACGAGCAGTACTTC. Residues: CASSGVDREGYEQYF.